This TCR beta chain came from a study of blood T cell repertoires in COVID-19 (TCRdb year 2020). For the wider study: Collaborator samples came from the United States, Italy and Spain and covered acute and convalescent phases of COVID-19. The prospective study material was composed of cDNA or gDNA derived from T cells, B-cell-depleted T cells, or PBMCs. The dataset comprised deeply sampled blood TCRbeta repertoires from subjects exposed to, actively infected with, or recovered from COVID-19. The repertoires were released in a freely available public database intended as a resource for research on the immune response to SARS-CoV-2. Samples came from the ongoing ImmuneRACE study (first 160 participants) plus 1,254 subjects from 6 global collaborators. A de-identified subject ID, COVID-19 status, age in years and sex were almost always included in the sample metadata. HLA class I and class II types, where available, came from metadata supplied by the sample provider rather than from assay-based typing.

TCRbeta CDR3 regions were amplified from genomic DNA using the immunoSEQ Assay, a bias-controlled multiplex PCR. In the authors' own workflow: The number of nucleated cells in each sample was estimated by amplification of reference gene primers within the assay. To quantify the absolute abundance of each unique TCRbeta CDR3 rearrangement, sequence reads were collapsed and filtered. Productive Simpson clonality was computed per sample as the square root of Simpson's diversity index over productive rearrangements. The source is immuneACCESS, and TCRdb retained only in-frame sequences with V and J called. Part of the clones is not carried over; for the studies checked, unresolved V genes explain less than half of this, and the remainder is unexplained. V, J and clone size are those of that table, while D and trimming were read from the DNA. Recorded for this sample are about 130,000 clones; 75% to 90% of them occurred a single time. The ten largest clones represent under 3.5% of the sample.

At one collaborating source in Seattle, patients were enrolled during active infection and were followed longitudinally through the course of disease. The collaborating institutions used their own protocols to collect whole blood in K2EDTA tubes. Collaborator samples were shipped for TCRbeta analysis as frozen whole blood, isolated PBMCs, or DNA extracted from either sample type. V is shortened by 5 bases, J by 5 bases, and the region joining them spans 11 bases. The CDR3 starts with the cysteine, ends with the phenylalanine, and has 12 residues. The only DNA kept is the CDR3, 36 bases in frame from the first base. From the germline V gene, CDR1 is SQVTM and CDR2 is ANQGSEA. For this clone: The antigen it binds to is not known. Base qualities are not provided; no much larger clone lies one nucleotide away.

The paper's findings and limits, for the study overall: Clinical and demographic metadata were provided uncurated, with the amount varying by source and participant.

This receptor was taken from a woman aged 80 or over with COVID-19, enrolled during active disease. Sequencing was carried out using peripheral blood. The chain links TRBV29-1 with TRBJ2-3; D gene: possibly TRBD1, on 5 matching bases. The CDR3 protein is CSVLEGVDTQYF. The DNA sequence reads TGCAGCGTTCTTGAAGGGGTAGATACGCAGTATTTT.